This T cell receptor beta chain was documented in a study of blood T cell repertoires in COVID-19. In the original analysis: Amplification from reference gene primers served as the basis for estimated nucleated cell counts. Some clones are missing from TCRdb's copy, which holds only in-frame ones; the method was immunoSEQ multiplex PCR. The DNA gave D and trimming, while V, J and clone size come from that table. The sample comprises under 350,000 clones, about 89% of which are singletons, and approximately 4.2% rests with the top ten. CDR1 is MGHRA and CDR2 is YSYEKL in the germline V gene. V lost 3 bases to trimming and J lost 1 base, with 13 bases between them. The CDR3 spans 15 residues.

This TCR derives from a man in his forties or fifties with acute or convalescent COVID-19. The specimen sequenced was peripheral blood. J is TRBJ2-7 and V is TRBV4-1; D perhaps matches TRBD2 (6 bases). The CDR3 nucleotides are TGCGCCAGCAGCCAGGGGGGAAGTGGGTCCTACGAGCAGTACTTC. Translated: CASSQGGSGSYEQYF.